The next 24 T cell receptor beta chains were all read from a single sample in a study of blood T cell repertoires in COVID-19. TCRdb's copy holds only in-frame clones and misses some; the assay was immunoSEQ multiplex PCR. The sample has about 130,000 clones, about 80% seen once. Sequences were obtained from PBMCs or T cells enriched from blood (not recorded which). The receptors shown here come from a woman aged 50 to 60 who had recovered from COVID-19.

This clone was picked up many times. The chain links TRBV27 to TRBJ1-4; TRBD1 might be the D (6 bases). With 7 bases removed from V and 8 bases from J, the gap between germline ends came to 20 bases. The CDR3 sequence is 15 residues long. Per the germline V gene, CDR1 is MNHEY and CDR2 is SMNVEV (reference sequence). CDR3 sequence: CASTTGTYGGEKLFF. The CDR3 DNA is TGTGCCAGCACGACCGGGACCTATGGGGGCGAAAAACTGTTTTTT.

This clone occurred once. The chain combines TRBV30 with TRBJ1-5; no clear D gene. V was pared by 1 base and J by 3 bases, with 7 bases between. The CDR3 length is 13 residues. Germline lookup yields CDR1 GTSNPN and CDR2 SVGIG (reference sequence). The CDR3 DNA follows: TGTGCCTGGAGTGCTGGCTCCAATCAGCCCCAGCATTTT. Translating it yields CAWSAGSNQPQHF.

With respect to this clone: One end of the junction does not line up with germline, which may come from a read error. The chain joins TRBV7-3 to TRBJ2-3; 14 nucleotides match TRBD2. The CDR3 extends over 15 amino acids. Looked up from germline, CDR1 is SGHTA and CDR2 is FQGTGA. The CDR3 DNA sequence: TGTGCCAGCAGCGAAACAGGACTAGCGGGGGGAAACTTGATTTTT. This translates into CASSETGLAGGNLIF.

V usage is TRBV7-9 and J usage is TRBJ1-1; D remains unclear. Trimming stripped 0 bases from V and 8 bases from J, with 13 bases between. This CDR3 contains 14 residues. Germline CDR1 SEHNR, CDR2 FQNEAQ (reference sequence). This CDR3 is CASSLAPADKEAFF. The DNA of the CDR3 is TGTGCCAGCAGCTTAGCCCCGGCCGACAAAGAAGCTTTCTTT.

This clone showed up just a few times. The chain couples TRBV7-9 to TRBJ2-5; a possible D gene is TRBD2 (6 bases). Germline V gives CDR1 SEHNR, CDR2 FQNEAQ (reference sequence). CDR3 length: 15 amino acids. Trimming removed 0 bases at V and 4 bases at J, with 12 bases between. The CDR3 here is CASSLAVVEGETQYF. Here the CDR3 DNA reads TGTGCCAGCAGCTTAGCGGTGGTGGAGGGAGAGACCCAGTACTTC.

This rearrangement joins TRBV11-2 to TRBJ2-7; D call uncertain. V was pared by 2 bases and J by 2 bases, with 4 bases between. The CDR3 loop spans 12 amino acids. Germline V gene lookup returns CDR1 SGHAT and CDR2 FQNNGV. Here the CDR3 reads CASSLSAYEQYV. The CDR3 DNA sequence: TGTGCCAGCAGCTTATCAGCCTACGAGCAGTACGTC.

To note about this clone: Within the sample, other DNA sequences also encode this same CDR3. This chain joins TRBV18 and TRBJ2-3; D uncertain. This CDR3 comprises 13 residues. Germline assignment: CDR1 KGHSH and CDR2 LQKENI. Trimming took off 3 bases at V and 1 base at J, with 5 bases between the two ends. CDR3 DNA sequence: TGTGCCAGCTCACCGAGAGGCACAGATACGCAGTATTTT. This encodes CASSPRGTDTQYF. Supplemented by reference TRBV18 and TRBJ2-3, the full variable domain reads NAGVMQNPRHLVRRRGQEARLRCSPMKGHSHVYWYRQLPEEGLKFMVYLQKENIIDESGMPKERFSAEFPKEGPSILRIQQVVRGDSAAYFCASSPRGTDTQYFGPGTRLTVL.

The CDR3: CASSESTVTGDEQFF. In nucleotides, the CDR3 is TGCGCCAGCAGTGAGTCTACGGTCACGGGAGATGAGCAGTTCTTC. The rearrangement links TRBV10-1 to TRBJ2-1, with D perhaps matching TRBD2 (6 bases). With 0 bases removed from V and 8 bases from J, the gap between germline ends came to 14 bases. There are 15 residues in the CDR3. Per germline, CDR1 WNHNN and CDR2 SYGVQD (reference sequence).

DNA for the CDR3: TGTGCCAGCAGAACGGGGGCCGACAGGGTGAACACTGAAGCTTTCTTT. This encodes CASRTGADRVNTEAFF. J is TRBJ1-1 and V is TRBV7-2; 7 positions agree with TRBD1. The CDR3 is 16 residues long. V gave up 6 bases and J gave up 0 bases; unmatched junction bases: 10. Germline assignment: CDR1 SGHTA and CDR2 FQGNSA.

The chain links TRBV6-1 to TRBJ1-2; TRBD1 is a possible D gene (6 bases). The CDR3 has 19 residues. The germline V gene encodes CDR1 MNHNS and CDR2 SASEGT. V was shortened by 4 bases and J by 5 bases, with 29 bases between the two germline ends. CDR3 DNA sequence: TGTGCCAGCAGTGGAACCTTACCGGGACTACAGGGCCCCACATATGGCTACACCTTC. Residues: CASSGTLPGLQGPTYGYTF.

This clone showed up just a few times. The V gene is TRBV28, the J gene TRBJ1-1; 10 bases agree with TRBD1. Per germline, CDR1 MDHEN and CDR2 SYDVKM. CDR3 length: 15 amino acids. Unmatched junction bases numbered 7, after V lost 5 bases and J lost 4 bases. CDR3 loop: CASSTRTGGGTEAFF. The CDR3 DNA sequence: TGTGCCAGCAGTACAAGGACAGGGGGAGGCACTGAAGCTTTCTTT.

This clone was seen ten or more times. This chain connects TRBV5-1 to TRBJ2-1, with 9 bases lining up with TRBD2. There are 16 residues in the CDR3. J lost 8 bases, V lost 0 bases, and 9 bases had no gene match. From germline, CDR1 is SGHRS and CDR2 YFSETQ. The CDR3 is CASSLESSGIGDEQFF. DNA of the CDR3: TGCGCCAGCAGCTTGGAATCTAGCGGGATCGGCGATGAGCAGTTCTTC.

This clone has just a few counts. The chain couples TRBV5-1 to TRBJ1-4; D is uncertain. The CDR3 has 12 amino acids. Germline V gives CDR1 SGHRS, CDR2 YFSETQ. Trimming stripped 5 bases from V and 4 bases from J, with 6 bases between. The CDR3 region has the DNA TGCGCCAGCAGACGAGATAATGAAAAACTGTTTTTT. Translating gives CASRRDNEKLFF.

The rearrangement uses TRBV5-4 and TRBJ1-1; perhaps TRBD1 as D (5 bases). Germline assignment: CDR1 SGHNT and CDR2 YYREEE (reference sequence). Trimming left V 4 bases short and J 7 bases short, with 14 bases between. The CDR3 extends over 13 amino acids. The CDR3 is CASSLDSVDEAFF. As DNA, the CDR3 is TGTGCCAGCAGCCTAGACAGTGTTGATGAAGCTTTCTTT.

This clone was counted once. V and J are TRBV5-5 and TRBJ1-5; TRBD1 is a possible D gene (6 bases). Germline CDR1 reads SGHKS; CDR2 reads YYEKEE (reference sequence). The V end was cut by 1 base, the J end by 7 bases, with 18 bases between. The CDR3 length is 16 residues. In DNA form, the CDR3 reads TGTGCCAGCAGCTTGTATTCCACAGGGCCCATCCAGCCCCAGCATTTT. Its protein product is CASSLYSTGPIQPQHF.

The chain joins TRBV6-5 to TRBJ1-5; TRBD1 might be the D (5 bases). The V gene lost 7 bases and the J gene lost 6 bases, with 16 bases spanning the gap. In germline, CDR1 is MNHEY, CDR2 SVGAGI. This CDR3 is built from 14 residues. The CDR3 bases are TGTGCCAGCACTTGGGGGGGTCCGGCTCAGCCCCAGCATTTT. Amino acid sequence: CASTWGGPAQPQHF.

The chain is built from TRBV28 and TRBJ1-1; a possible D gene is TRBD1 (5 bases). Germline CDR1 reads MDHEN; CDR2 reads SYDVKM. Trimming removed 5 bases at V and 1 base at J, with 14 bases between. CDR3 size: 15 residues. The CDR3 loop is CASSGGGTPNTEAFF. The CDR3 DNA is TGTGCCAGCAGTGGAGGAGGGACTCCGAACACTGAAGCTTTCTTT.

The rearrangement uses TRBV18 and TRBJ1-5, with 7 bases identical to TRBD1. The CDR3 has 14 amino acids. V was clipped by 6 bases and J by 6 bases; unmatched bases: 8. From germline, CDR1 is KGHSH and CDR2 LQKENI. Here the CDR3 DNA reads TGTGCCAGCTCCGAGTGGCAGGGGGGTCAGCCCCAGCATTTT. This translates into CASSEWQGGQPQHF.

The chain recombines TRBV11-1 with TRBJ2-5, with D possibly TRBD1 on 6 matching bases. The CDR3 runs 14 residues. Germline values: CDR1 SGHAT, CDR2 FQDESV (reference sequence). Trimming cost V 3 bases and J 2 bases, with 10 bases left between them. CDR3 DNA: TGTGCCAGCAGCTTCTCCGGGACACAAGAGACCCAGTACTTC. Amino acid sequence: CASSFSGTQETQYF. Drawing the rest from reference TRBV11-1 and TRBJ2-5, the complete variable domain is EAEVAQSPRYKITEKSQAVAFWCDPISGHATLYWYRQILGQGPELLVQFQDESVVDDSQLPKDRFSAERLKGVDSTLKIQPAELGDSAMYLCASSFSGTQETQYFGPGTRLLVL.

V usage is TRBV27 and J usage is TRBJ1-1; TRBD1 agrees at 7 bases. CDR1 and CDR2 from the germline V gene are MNHEY and SMNVEV (reference sequence). Trimming at V came to 2 bases and at J to 2 bases, leaving 2 bases not matched to a gene. This CDR3 has 14 residues. This CDR3 is CASSLKGANTEAFF. Here the CDR3 DNA reads TGTGCCAGCAGTTTAAAGGGGGCCAACACTGAAGCTTTCTTT.

This sequence joins TRBV27 and TRBJ2-1, with TRBD2 identical over 8 bases. The CDR3 totals 12 residues. The ends lost 7 bases at V and 8 bases at J; junction bases unmatched: 4. CDR1 is MNHEY and CDR2 is SMNVEV in the germline V gene (reference sequence). The CDR3 here is CASTSGGDEQFF. The DNA for the CDR3 is TGTGCCAGCACCAGCGGGGGCGATGAGCAGTTCTTC.

V gene TRBV7-6 combines with J gene TRBJ2-2, with 9 bases fitting TRBD2. CDR1 and CDR2 (germline): SGHVS, FNYEAQ. This CDR3 is 15 amino acids long. Trimming took 2 bases from V and 7 from J; bases not matched to a gene: 5. CDR3 loop: CASSLKSGGIGELFF. The CDR3 nucleotides are TGTGCCAGCAGCTTAAAAAGCGGGGGGATCGGGGAGCTGTTTTTT. Full variable domain (remainder filled in from reference TRBV7-6 and TRBJ2-2): GAGVSQSPRYKVTKRGQDVALRCDPISGHVSLYWYRQALGQGPEFLTYFNYEAQQDKSGLPNDRFSAERPEGSISTLTIQRTEQRDSAMYRCASSLKSGGIGELFFGEGSRLTVL.

This chain uses TRBV30 with TRBJ2-2, with D possibly being TRBD2 (5 bases). Deletions cut 8 bases from V and 5 bases from J, with 9 bases between. The CDR3 has 11 amino acids. Germline V gene data show CDR1 as GTSNPN and CDR2 as SVGIG (reference sequence). The CDR3 sequence: CAGSGTGELFF. The CDR3 DNA reads TGTGCCGGCTCGGGGACCGGGGAGCTGTTTTTT. The full variable domain, completed using reference TRBV30 and TRBJ2-2, is SQTIHQWPATLVQPVGSPLSLECTVEGTSNPNLYWYRQAAGRGLQLLFYSVGIGQISSEVPQNLSASRPQDRQFILSSKKLLLSDSGFYLCAGSGTGELFFGEGSRLTVL.

This clone was detected a few times. The rearrangement joins TRBV5-4 to TRBJ2-5; 14 bases map to TRBD2. Germline V lookup: CDR1 SGHNT, CDR2 YYREEE (reference sequence). CDR3 length: 16 amino acids. V shed 5 bases and J 5 bases; nucleotides not matched to a gene: 8. CDR3 region: CASSSGTSGGMETQYF. The CDR3 coding sequence is TGTGCCAGCAGTTCCGGGACTAGCGGGGGTATGGAGACCCAGTACTTC.